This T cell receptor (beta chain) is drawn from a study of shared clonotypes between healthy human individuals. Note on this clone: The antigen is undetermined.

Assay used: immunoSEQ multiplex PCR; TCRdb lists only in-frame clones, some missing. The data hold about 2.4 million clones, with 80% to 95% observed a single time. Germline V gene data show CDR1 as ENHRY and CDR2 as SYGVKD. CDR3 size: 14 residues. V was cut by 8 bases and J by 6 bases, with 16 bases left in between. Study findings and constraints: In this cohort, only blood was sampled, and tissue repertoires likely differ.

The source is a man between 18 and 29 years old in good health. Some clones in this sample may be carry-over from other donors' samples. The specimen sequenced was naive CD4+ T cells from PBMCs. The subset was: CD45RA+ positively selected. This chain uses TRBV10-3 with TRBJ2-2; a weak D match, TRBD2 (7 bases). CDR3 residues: CAIAGLGGPGELFF. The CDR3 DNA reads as TGTGCCATCGCTGGACTAGGGGGGCCCGGGGAGCTGTTTTTT.